This TCR beta chain came from a study of T cell repertoires in cytomegalovirus infection. Study-level background: Indications came from public TCR beta signatures; they pointed to CMV infection and to a matching HLA type. Findings of the study overall: CMV carriers with the relevant HLA were identified by cumulative public TCR beta family frequency. In two of eight donors, the top clonotype was HLA-C-restricted CMV-specific.

TCRdb ran MiXCR on the reads and lists one entry per CDR3 protein. The sample records around 350,000 distinct CDR3 sequences, 15% to 20% being singletons. A note on this clonotype: Its specificity is unknown.

Germline CDR1 and CDR2: DFQATT and SNEGSKA (reference sequence). The V end was cut by 5 bases, the J end by 1 base, with 18 bases between. CDR3 length: 15 amino acids. Sequenced material: PBMCs. The chain recombines TRBV20-1 with TRBJ2-7, with TRBD2 as a possible D gene (6 bases). This clonotype originated in a human donor in good health (CMV status not recorded). Some clones in this sample may be carry-over from other donors' samples. The DNA of the CDR3 is TGCAGTGCTGCCCTACTCCTCGCGGGGTCCTACGAGCAGTACTTC. It specifies CSAALLLAGSYEQYF.